This entry describes one TCR beta chain. The sample belongs to a study of T cells in tumors after PD-1 blockade. Looking at the study overall: Each patient got pembrolizumab 200 mg every 3 weeks or cemiplimab 350 mg every 2 weeks. A subset received ongoing vismodegib 150 mg daily alongside anti-PD-1 therapy.

Sequencing used immunoSEQ multiplex PCR; TCRdb keeps in-frame clones, though not all of them. The sample shows 60,000 to 75,000 clones, approximately 79% of them seen only once. Genomic DNA template from tumor biopsies or peripheral blood, roughly 616 ng to 6,004 ng input. Source: PBMCs, taken after anti-PD-1 treatment. The TCR originated in a human donor with basal cell carcinoma.

The CDR3 sequence: CASATGGYYGYTF. The CDR3 nucleotides read TGTGCCAGCGCAACAGGGGGCTATTATGGCTACACCTTC. The chain is built from TRBV6-5 and TRBJ1-2; 9 bases map to TRBD1. The CDR3 is 13 residues long. Losses at the gene ends were 8 bases for V and 5 bases for J; bases not matched to a gene: 6. Germline values: CDR1 MNHEY, CDR2 SVGAGI.